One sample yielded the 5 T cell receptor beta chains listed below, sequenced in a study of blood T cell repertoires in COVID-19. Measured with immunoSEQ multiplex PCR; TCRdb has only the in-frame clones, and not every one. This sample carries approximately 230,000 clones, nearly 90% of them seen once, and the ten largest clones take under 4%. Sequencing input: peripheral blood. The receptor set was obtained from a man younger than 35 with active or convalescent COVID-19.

The CDR3 here is CASSHIPGQGNYGYTF. CDR3 in DNA: TGTGCCAGCAGTCATATACCGGGACAGGGAAACTATGGCTACACCTTC. The gene calls are TRBV28 and TRBJ1-2; 9 bases are shared with TRBD1. V trimming: 5 bases; J trimming: 2 bases; junction bases outside the gene matches: 9. The CDR3 is 16 residues long. The germline CDR1 and CDR2 sequences are MDHEN and SYDVKM.

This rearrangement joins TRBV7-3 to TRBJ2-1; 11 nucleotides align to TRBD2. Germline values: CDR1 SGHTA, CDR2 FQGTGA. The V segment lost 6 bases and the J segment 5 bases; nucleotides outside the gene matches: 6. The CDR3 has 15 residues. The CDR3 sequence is CASRLLAGDHNEQFF. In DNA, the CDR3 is TGTGCCAGCAGGTTACTAGCGGGAGACCACAATGAGCAGTTCTTC.

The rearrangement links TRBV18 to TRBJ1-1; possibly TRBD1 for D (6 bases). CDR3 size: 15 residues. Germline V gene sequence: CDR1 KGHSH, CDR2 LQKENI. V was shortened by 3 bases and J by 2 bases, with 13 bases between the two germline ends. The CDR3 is CASSPPTGFNTEAFF. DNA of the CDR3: TGTGCCAGCTCACCCCCGACAGGATTTAACACTGAAGCTTTCTTT.

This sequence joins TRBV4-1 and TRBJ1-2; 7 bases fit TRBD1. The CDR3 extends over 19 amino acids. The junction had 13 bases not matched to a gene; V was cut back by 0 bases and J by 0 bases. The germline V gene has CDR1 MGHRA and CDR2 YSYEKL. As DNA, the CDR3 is TGCGCCAGCAGCCAAGATCCGGGACAGCTTGCAACCTCTAACTATGGCTACACCTTC. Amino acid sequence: CASSQDPGQLATSNYGYTF.

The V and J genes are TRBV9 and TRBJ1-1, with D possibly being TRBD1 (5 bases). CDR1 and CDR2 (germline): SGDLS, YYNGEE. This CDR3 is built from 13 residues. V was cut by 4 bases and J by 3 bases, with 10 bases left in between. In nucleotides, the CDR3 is TGTGCCAGCAGCCCGGGGGTAGACACTGAAGCTTTCTTT. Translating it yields CASSPGVDTEAFF.